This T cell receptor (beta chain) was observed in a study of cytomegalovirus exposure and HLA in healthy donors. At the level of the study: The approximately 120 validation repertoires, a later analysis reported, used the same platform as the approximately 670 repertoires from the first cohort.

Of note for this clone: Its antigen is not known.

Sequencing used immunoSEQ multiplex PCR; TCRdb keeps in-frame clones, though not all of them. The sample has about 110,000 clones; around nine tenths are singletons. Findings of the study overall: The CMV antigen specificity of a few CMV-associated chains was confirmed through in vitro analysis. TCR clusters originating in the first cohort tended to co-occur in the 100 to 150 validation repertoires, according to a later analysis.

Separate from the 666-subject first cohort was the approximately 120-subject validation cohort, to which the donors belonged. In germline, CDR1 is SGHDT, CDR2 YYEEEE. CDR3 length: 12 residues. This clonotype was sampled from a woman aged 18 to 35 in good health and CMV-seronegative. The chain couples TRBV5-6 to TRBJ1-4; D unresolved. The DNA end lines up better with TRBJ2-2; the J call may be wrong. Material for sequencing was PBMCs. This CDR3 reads CASSLQTGELFF. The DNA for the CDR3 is TGTGCCAGCAGCTTACAGACAGGGGAGCTGTTTTTT.